Described below is a single T cell receptor beta chain sequence and its context. Its antigen is as yet unknown. The entry originates in a study of radiation and T cells in renal cell carcinoma. Overall study results and limits: Top 100 clonotypes averaged about 50% in irradiated versus roughly 43% in nephrectomy-only tumors.

Treatment denoted: treatment-naive control, cytoreductive nephrectomy. Sequencing was performed with immunoSEQ multiplex PCR; in TCRdb, only in-frame clones are kept and a portion is missing. The data contain about 8,900 clones, about two thirds of them singletons. The CDR3 is 13 amino acids. Germline values: CDR1 MNHNS, CDR2 SASEGT. Trimming shortened V by 8 bases and J by 1 base, and 11 bases separated the two germline ends. The chain couples TRBV6-1 to TRBJ1-1; perhaps TRBD1 as D (5 bases). The receptor comes from a man in his sixties with renal cell carcinoma. The sequences come from tumor tissue, collected from a patient whose treatment was nephrectomy without radiotherapy. The DNA for the CDR3 is TGTGCCAGCTACCACAGGCCGAACACTGAAGCTTTCTTT. Residues: CASYHRPNTEAFF.